This T cell receptor (beta chain) was recovered during a study of human T cells and chemical hapten exposure. TCRdb processed the RACE reads anew with MiXCR; each CDR3 protein has one entry. In the table there are about 80,000 distinct CDR3 sequences, 14% of which are singletons. CDR3 length: 12 amino acids. Trimming took 2 bases from V and 6 from J, leaving 6 bases between them. In germline, CDR1 is SEHNR, CDR2 FQNEAQ (reference sequence). Time point given: pre-sensitization, week 0. Treatment given: therapeutic diphenylcyclopropenone sensitization with weekly scalp DPC. This clonotype was observed a handful of times.

The receptor was derived from a woman aged 50 to 60 with alopecia areata. Some clones in this sample may be carry-over from other donors' samples. The V and J genes are TRBV7-9 and TRBJ2-3; no reliable D call. Sequencing used whole blood, obtained in connection with sensitization to the hapten diphenylcyclopropenone (DPC). The CDR3 nucleotides are TGTGCCAGCAGCTTAAGTGGCGATACGCAGTATTTT. Residues: CASSLSGDTQYF.